This entry lists 11 T cell receptor beta chains sequenced from one sample in a study of blood T cell repertoires in COVID-19. Method: immunoSEQ multiplex PCR; TCRdb's copy keeps in-frame clones and lacks some. The sample lists over 200,000 clones; 70% to 90% were seen once. The sequencing input was peripheral blood. Source of these receptors: a man aged 35-49 years with acute or convalescent COVID-19.

This chain uses TRBV28 with TRBJ1-6; D is uncertain. Germline-derived CDR1 and CDR2 are MDHEN and SYDVKM. Trimming left V 6 bases short and J 8 bases short, with 20 bases between. The CDR3 extends over 16 amino acids. As DNA, the CDR3 is TGTGCCAGCAGGACTCTACATAGTGGGTATTATTCACCCCTCCACTTT. Amino acids: CASRTLHSGYYSPLHF.

V is TRBV6-5 and J is TRBJ2-3, with 8 bases matching TRBD1. This CDR3 has 16 amino acids. Trimming cost V 3 bases and J 4 bases; bases outside gene matches: 9. Germline V gene data show CDR1 as MNHEY and CDR2 as SVGAGI. The CDR3 spells CASSYRTGMVADTQYF. The CDR3 coding sequence is TGTGCCAGCAGTTATCGGACAGGGATGGTTGCAGATACGCAGTATTTT.

The chain joins TRBV18 to TRBJ2-3; 7 bases align to TRBD1. CDR1 is KGHSH, CDR2 LQKENI, per germline. The junction had 0 bases not matched to a gene; V was cut back by 3 bases and J by 3 bases. CDR3 length: 13 amino acids. CDR3 residues: CASSPRGTDTQYF. The CDR3 nucleotides are TGTGCCAGCTCACCCAGGGGGACAGATACGCAGTATTTT.

A single count supports this clone. This sequence joins TRBV29-1 and TRBJ2-7; the D gene is possibly TRBD2 (6 bases). V lost 4 bases and J lost 2, with 9 bases in between. Looked up from germline, CDR1 is SQVTM and CDR2 is ANQGSEA. The CDR3 contains 12 residues. CDR3 DNA: TGCAGCGTTGCCGGGGGAACCTACGAGCAGTACTTC. It yields the protein CSVAGGTYEQYF.

This sequence joins TRBV28 and TRBJ2-2; the match to TRBD2 covers 10 bases. Trimming took 8 bases from V and 1 from J; bases not matched to a gene: 7. CDR3 length: 16 residues. Germline CDR1 reads MDHEN; CDR2 reads SYDVKM. The CDR3 protein is CASHSSGSLNTGELFF. CDR3 nucleotides: TGTGCCAGCCACTCTAGCGGGAGTTTGAACACCGGGGAGCTGTTTTTT.

The chain recombines TRBV10-3 with TRBJ2-1; D uncertain. The V gene's germline CDR1 is ENHRY and CDR2 SYGVKD. The CDR3 extends over 12 amino acids. Trimming removed 1 base from V and 5 bases from J, with 3 bases in between. CDR3 coding DNA: TGTGCCATCAGTGAGTTCAACAATGAGCAGTTCTTC. It is translated as CAISEFNNEQFF.

The chain joins TRBV19 to TRBJ1-5, with D maybe TRBD1 (5 bases). The germline CDR1 and CDR2 sequences are LNHDA and SQIVND (reference sequence). Trimming cost V 6 bases and J 3 bases, with 15 bases left between them. CDR3 size: 15 residues. The CDR3 coding sequence is TGTGCCAGTAGAGCTAACGACAGAATCAATCAGCCCCAGCATTTT. This translates into CASRANDRINQPQHF.

This chain joins TRBV2 and TRBJ1-5, with D uncertain. V was trimmed by 2 bases and J by 3 bases, leaving 11 bases between them. The germline V gene encodes CDR1 SNHLY and CDR2 FYNNEI. The CDR3 covers 15 residues. CDR3 loop: CASSERHNTNQPQHF. The CDR3 nucleotides read TGTGCCAGCAGTGAACGACACAATACCAATCAGCCCCAGCATTTT. The full variable domain, in which reference TRBV2 and TRBJ1-5 provide the parts outside the CDR3, is EPEVTQTPSHQVTQMGQEVILRCVPISNHLYFYWYRQILGQKVEFLVSFYNNEISEKSEIFDDQFSVERPDGSNFTLKIRSTKLEDSAMYFCASSERHNTNQPQHFGDGTRLSIL.

This clone has a single count. The chain has TRBV10-3 and TRBJ2-7; the D gene is possibly TRBD1 (7 bases). V lost 6 bases to trimming and J lost 2 bases, with 17 bases between them. Germline V lookup: CDR1 ENHRY, CDR2 SYGVKD. The CDR3 runs 15 residues. CDR3 coding DNA: TGTGCCATCAGGGAGGGGTCAGGGGGGCCCTACGAGCAGTACTTC. This codes for CAIREGSGGPYEQYF.

The chain carries TRBV19 and TRBJ1-2, with TRBD1 identical over 8 bases. V lost 5 bases and J lost 7; bases outside the gene matches: 18. Germline V gives CDR1 LNHDA, CDR2 SQIVND (reference sequence). The CDR3 sequence is 17 residues long. The CDR3 DNA reads as TGTGCCAGTAGTGCCCACAACCCCGGACAGGGTACATCTGGCTACACCTTC. Its protein is CASSAHNPGQGTSGYTF.

The chain couples TRBV28 to TRBJ2-5; possible D gene TRBD1, 5 bases. This CDR3 contains 14 residues. CDR1 is MDHEN, CDR2 SYDVKM, per germline. V lost 4 bases, J lost 1 base, and 10 bases lay in between. The CDR3 reads CASSWGQVQETQYF. CDR3 nucleotides: TGTGCCAGCAGTTGGGGCCAGGTCCAAGAGACCCAGTACTTC.